What follows are 11 T cell receptor beta chains derived from one specimen sequenced in a study of T cell responses to AZD1222 COVID-19 vaccine. Libraries were prepared by immunoSEQ multiplex PCR; TCRdb keeps only in-frame clonotypes and omits some of them. The sample holds some 150,000 clones, 90% seen once. The sequenced sample was peripheral blood, obtained on day 0 of AZD1222 vaccination. These receptors came from an adult in good health.

This chain uses TRBV4-2 with TRBJ1-2; D remains ambiguous. Trimming stripped 1 base from V and 4 bases from J, with 13 bases between. Germline lookup yields CDR1 LGHNA and CDR2 YNFKEQ. The CDR3 runs to 15 residues. CDR3 nucleotide sequence: TGTGCCAGCAGCCAAGGGATTGACGGGGTCTATGGCTACACCTTC. This encodes CASSQGIDGVYGYTF.

CDR3 in amino acids: CASSLIPEGDGYTF. The DNA for the CDR3 is TGTGCCAGCAGCTTAATCCCTGAAGGGGACGGCTACACCTTC. V gene TRBV7-8 combines with J gene TRBJ1-2; tentatively, D is TRBD1 (5 bases). The CDR3 runs to 14 residues. Germline V gene lookup returns CDR1 SGHVS and CDR2 FQNEAQ. The ends were cut back, 2 bases at V and 8 bases at J, with 15 bases in the middle.

This chain links TRBV7-9 with TRBJ1-6; TRBD1 matches at 9 bases. This CDR3 spans 15 amino acids. V was pared by 5 bases and J by 5 bases, with 4 bases of the junction left unmatched. Per germline, CDR1 SEHNR and CDR2 FQNEAQ (reference sequence). Written as DNA, the CDR3 is TGTGCCAGCAGCCGAGGGGACAGGGATAATTCACCCCTCCACTTT. It is translated as CASSRGDRDNSPLHF.

V is TRBV28 and J is TRBJ1-3; D unresolved. V shed 5 bases and J shed 0 bases, with 8 bases lying between them. Germline-derived CDR1 and CDR2 are MDHEN and SYDVKM. This CDR3 spans 14 amino acids. The CDR3, as DNA: TGTGCCAGCAGTAACACTGGCTCTGGAAACACCATATATTTT. Protein product: CASSNTGSGNTIYF.

This clone was seen just once. The V call is TRBV14, the J call TRBJ1-2; D gene uncertain. V was trimmed by 1 base and J by 2 bases, leaving 8 bases between them. CDR1 and CDR2 from the germline V gene are SGHDN and FVKESK. This CDR3 spans 14 amino acids. CDR3 nucleotide sequence: TGTGCCAGCAGCCAAGTAGCCGTCAACTATGGCTACACCTTC. Translation gives CASSQVAVNYGYTF. Complete variable domain (other parts from reference TRBV14 and TRBJ1-2): EAGVTQFPSHSVIEKGQTVTLRCDPISGHDNLYWYRRVMGKEIKFLLHFVKESKQDESGMPNNRFLAERTGGTYSTLKVQPAELEDSGVYFCASSQVAVNYGYTFGSGTRLTVV.

This clone has a single count. The chain links TRBV5-4 to TRBJ1-1; D gene uncertain. V was pared by 3 bases and J by 2 bases, with 11 bases between. The CDR3 is made up of 14 amino acids. Germline CDR1 SGHNT, CDR2 YYREEE (reference sequence). The CDR3: CASSYGPENTEAFF. The CDR3 DNA sequence: TGTGCCAGCAGCTACGGGCCGGAAAACACTGAAGCTTTCTTT. The full variable domain, rest sourced from reference TRBV5-4 and TRBJ1-1, is ETGVTQSPTHLIKTRGQQVTLRCSSQSGHNTVSWYQQALGQGPQFIFQYYREEENGRGNFPPRFSGLQFPNYSSELNVNALELDDSALYLCASSYGPENTEAFFGQGTRLTVV.

This chain links TRBV10-3 with TRBJ1-1; D is possibly TRBD1 (5 bases). Trimming left V 8 bases short and J 11 bases short, with 15 bases between. Germline V gene sequence: CDR1 ENHRY, CDR2 SYGVKD. The CDR3 sequence is 11 residues long. The CDR3 DNA follows: TGTGCCATCGGGGCCCCTAATTGGGCTTTCTTT. Translated: CAIGAPNWAFF.

The chain uses TRBV27 and TRBJ2-1; no firm D call. The CDR3 spans 16 residues. CDR1 and CDR2 from the germline V gene are MNHEY and SMNVEV (reference sequence). V was trimmed by 4 bases and J by 2 bases, leaving 15 bases between them. Here the CDR3 DNA reads TGTGCCAGCAGTTGGGCTGGGCTTCACGCCTACAATGAGCAGTTCTTC. It specifies CASSWAGLHAYNEQFF.

CDR3 protein: CASSRLENSPLHF. As DNA, the CDR3 is TGTGCCAGCAGCCGACTAGAAAATTCACCCCTCCACTTT. The chain has TRBV7-8 and TRBJ1-6; D is ambiguous. The CDR3 runs 13 residues. In germline, CDR1 is SGHVS, CDR2 FQNEAQ. V shed 5 bases and J shed 7 bases, with 9 bases lying between them.

The chain links TRBV5-1 to TRBJ2-2; D is possibly TRBD1 (5 bases). Deletions cut 2 bases from V and 5 bases from J, with 7 bases between. This CDR3 region has 13 residues. Germline V gene sequence: CDR1 SGHRS, CDR2 YFSETQ. CDR3 sequence (DNA): TGCGCCAGCAGCTTCACAGGTACCGGGGAGCTGTTTTTT. Residues: CASSFTGTGELFF.

This clone was counted a few times. As DNA, the CDR3 is TGCGCCAGCAGCTTGGGAGGGTACTTGAACACTGAAGCTTTCTTT. Protein: CASSLGGYLNTEAFF. The chain links TRBV5-1 to TRBJ1-1; D unresolved. This CDR3 has 15 amino acids. Germline V lookup: CDR1 SGHRS, CDR2 YFSETQ. V was trimmed by 0 bases and J by 0 bases, leaving 9 bases between them.